Below are 7 T cell receptor beta chains sequenced from a single sample in a study of OX40 agonist ivuxolimab in advanced cancers. Profiled with immunoSEQ multiplex PCR; TCRdb holds only in-frame clones, not every one. The table records approximately 99,000 clones, around 90% of them present only once. The sample consisted of CD4+ or CD8+ T cells sorted from blood, taken in a trial of the OX40 agonist ivuxolimab. These TCRs come from an adult with an advanced solid tumor such as melanoma, head and neck, liver or kidney cancer.

CDR3 bases: TGTGCCAGCGGAAATAGCGGGGGGGCCAAAGATACGCAGTATTTT. It codes for CASGNSGGAKDTQYF. J is TRBJ2-3 and V is TRBV5-8, with 11 bases fitting TRBD2. V lost 7 bases, J lost 5 bases, and 9 bases stayed unmatched. The CDR3 sequence is 15 residues long. From germline, CDR1 is SGHTS and CDR2 YDEGEE. Drawing the rest from reference TRBV5-8 and TRBJ2-3, the complete variable domain is EAGVTQSPTHLIKTRGQQATLRCSPISGHTSVYWYQQALGLGLQFLLWYDEGEERNRGNFPPRFSGRQFPNYSSELNVNALELEDSALYLCASGNSGGAKDTQYFGPGTRLTVL.

This clone was picked up a small number of times. At one end, the junction sequence differs from germline, possibly due to a read error. The V and J genes are TRBV7-7 and TRBJ2-7, with D perhaps matching TRBD1 (5 bases). The germline gives CDR1 SSHAT, CDR2 FNYEAQ (reference sequence). CDR3 length: 13 residues. CDR3 in DNA: TGTGCTAGCAGCTTAGGGGTGGACCGCGAGCAGTACTTC. Translation: CASSLGVDREQYF.

The rearrangement uses TRBV7-6 and TRBJ2-7; tentative D call: TRBD1 (5 bases). The length of the CDR3 is 16 residues. Germline CDR1 SGHVS, CDR2 FNYEAQ. Trimming shortened V by 1 base and J by 3 bases, and 16 bases separated the two germline ends. CDR3 sequence (DNA): TGTGCCAGCAGCTTAGATGGGCCAGGGCCCCACTACGAGCAGTACTTC. It codes for CASSLDGPGPHYEQYF.

V gene TRBV5-1 combines with J gene TRBJ2-7; 12 bases map to TRBD1. With 4 bases clipped from V and 3 bases from J, the junction kept 5 bases outside the gene matches. Germline-derived CDR1 and CDR2 are SGHRS and YFSETQ. The CDR3 spans 15 residues. The CDR3 is CASSDGTGGFYEQYF. The CDR3 DNA follows: TGCGCCAGCAGCGACGGGACAGGGGGCTTCTACGAGCAGTACTTC.

CDR3 loop: CASQRGQSGNTIYF. In nucleotides, the CDR3 is TGTGCCAGTCAACGGGGACAGTCTGGAAACACCATATATTTT. V and J are TRBV19 and TRBJ1-3; TRBD1 matches at 7 bases. V was clipped by 8 bases and J by 1 base; unmatched bases: 5. This CDR3 is built from 14 residues. Germline-derived CDR1 and CDR2 are LNHDA and SQIVND (reference sequence).

This rearrangement joins TRBV21-1 to TRBJ2-5; the table's D gene call, TRBD2, was not cross checked with the DNA. TRBV21-1 is marked as a pseudogene. The CDR3 length is 12 residues. CDR3 DNA: TGTGCCAGCCGGACGGCGGGAGAGACCCAGTACTTC. This translates into CASRTAGETQYF.

V and J are TRBV6-1 and TRBJ1-5, with 8 bases aligning to TRBD1. The CDR3 is 18 amino acids. V shed 0 bases and J 1 base; nucleotides not matched to a gene: 8. From germline, CDR1 is MNHNS and CDR2 SASEGT. The CDR3, as DNA: TGTGCCAGCAGTGAAGCGGGCAGGGGGCTGAAGAGCAATCAGCCCCAGCATTTT. Translated: CASSEAGRGLKSNQPQHF.